Described below is a single T cell receptor (beta chain) sequence and its context. This entry comes from a study of Ad26.COV2.S vaccination and SARS-CoV-2 variants. Treatment defined: 19 received Ad26.COV2.S at low or high dose, single or two shots; about 5 received placebo; per-sample allocation not given. Sampling occurred on day 63 after the first vaccine or placebo injection. CDR1 is SGHNT, CDR2 YYREEE, per germline (reference sequence). The CDR3 is 13 residues long. Losses at the gene ends were 5 bases for V and 2 bases for J; bases not matched to a gene: 3. The assay was immunoSEQ multiplex PCR, and TCRdb's table has in-frame clones only and misses some. The sample has 360,000 or so clones, approximately 90% seen once.

This chain links TRBV5-4 with TRBJ2-7; 8 bases line up with TRBD2. The source was peripheral blood, collected in a trial of Ad26.COV2.S vaccine versus placebo. The sequence was obtained from a person aged 18 to 59 who received the Ad26.COV2.S COVID-19 vaccine or a placebo. The CDR3 protein is CASRAAGAYEQYF. CDR3 coding DNA: TGTGCCAGCAGAGCAGCGGGAGCCTACGAGCAGTACTTC.